Shown below are 25 T cell receptor beta chains from a single sample sequenced in a study of T cells in Graves' hyperthyroidism and ophthalmopathy. From RNA transcripts, TCR beta CDR3 regions were amplified. A set of HTBI primers served as the primers for a first-round RT-PCR of the TCR CDR3. Via MiXCR, TCRdb re-called the multiplex PCR reads, giving one row per CDR3 protein. The table records around 480,000 distinct CDR3 sequences, roughly 14% of them present only once. The sample comprised blood. The receptors here all came from a woman younger than 30 with Graves' hyperthyroidism.

This clonotype showed up many times. The genes are TRBV11-1 and TRBJ1-1; possibly TRBD1 for D (6 bases). The V end was cut by 4 bases, the J end by 1 base, with 16 bases between. Germline V lookup: CDR1 SGHAT, CDR2 FQDESV (reference sequence). The CDR3 has 16 residues. CDR3 region: CASSYPRTVTNTEAFF. CDR3 nucleotide sequence: TGTGCCAGCAGCTATCCGAGGACAGTAACGAACACTGAAGCTTTCTTT.

The chain links TRBV7-9 to TRBJ1-5; D uncertain. CDR1 SEHNR and CDR2 FQNEAQ come from the germline V gene (reference sequence). CDR3 size: 16 residues. Trimming shortened V by 0 bases and J by 2 bases, and 11 bases separated the two germline ends. The CDR3 region has the DNA TGTGCCAGCAGCTTAGCTGGGAACTGGGGCAATCAGCCCCAGCATTTT. Amino acids: CASSLAGNWGNQPQHF. The whole variable domain, remainder taken from reference TRBV7-9 and TRBJ1-5, is DTGVSQNPRHKITKRGQNVTFRCDPISEHNRLYWYRQTLGQGPEFLTYFQNEAQLEKSRLLSDRFSAERPKGSFSTLEIQRTEQGDSAMYLCASSLAGNWGNQPQHFGDGTRLSIL.

This clonotype was observed a handful of times. The CDR3 loop reads CASGSQGGANQPQHF. The CDR3 nucleotides read TGTGCTAGTGGTTCCCAGGGGGGGGCCAATCAGCCCCAGCATTTT. The gene calls are TRBV12-5 and TRBJ1-5; 7 bases are a match to TRBD1. Germline CDR1 reads LGHNT; CDR2 reads FRNRAP. The CDR3 consists of 15 residues. Trimming took 4 bases from V and 3 from J; bases not matched to a gene: 6.

This clonotype has at least ten counts. The V gene is TRBV3-1, the J gene TRBJ2-5; D is uncertain. The CDR3 length is 12 residues. Trimming stripped 11 bases from V and 5 bases from J, with 15 bases between. CDR1 and CDR2 from the germline V gene are LGHDT and YNNKEL (reference sequence). The CDR3 nucleotides are TGTGCCGCAGCCTCCTCCTTTGAGACCCAGTACTTC. Encoded protein: CAAASSFETQYF.

In this sample, this clonotype turned up many times. This chain joins TRBV5-1 and TRBJ2-1, with 9 bases aligning to TRBD1. The germline V gene encodes CDR1 SGHRS and CDR2 YFSETQ. The CDR3 runs to 15 residues. V dropped 3 bases and J dropped 5; count of bases not matched to a gene: 6. Here the CDR3 DNA reads TGCGCCAGCAGCTCGACAGGGGGAGCGCACAATGAGCAGTTCTTC. Translation: CASSSTGGAHNEQFF.

The chain couples TRBV19 to TRBJ2-1; D perhaps matches TRBD2 (6 bases). V gave up 7 bases and J gave up 2 bases, with 18 bases separating them. The CDR3 has 16 residues. Germline CDR1 and CDR2: LNHDA and SQIVND (reference sequence). CDR3 region: CASTPSGVGPYNEQFF. CDR3 coding DNA: TGTGCCAGTACCCCATCGGGAGTCGGACCCTACAATGAGCAGTTCTTC.

V usage is TRBV19 and J usage is TRBJ2-7, with D possibly matching TRBD2 (6 bases). Trimming cost V 3 bases and J 0 bases, with 18 bases left between them. Germline-derived CDR1 and CDR2 are LNHDA and SQIVND (reference sequence). This CDR3 spans 17 amino acids. CDR3 residues: CASSMGLGLSSSYEQYF. The CDR3 nucleotides read TGTGCCAGTAGTATGGGCCTGGGACTTTCTAGCTCCTACGAGCAGTACTTC.

The sample holds a few counts of this clonotype. The chain uses TRBV3-1 and TRBJ2-1; TRBD2 matches at 13 bases. Germline values: CDR1 LGHDT, CDR2 YNNKEL (reference sequence). V lost 0 bases to trimming and J lost 4 bases; unmatched junction nucleotides: 15. This CDR3 is built from 21 residues. The CDR3 protein is CASSQDPWGTSGKLSYNEQFF. The CDR3 region has the DNA TGTGCCAGCAGCCAAGATCCCTGGGGGACTAGCGGGAAATTGAGTTACAATGAGCAGTTCTTC.

This chain joins TRBV4-1 and TRBJ2-1; 11 bases agree with TRBD2. Germline-derived CDR1 and CDR2 are MGHRA and YSYEKL. The CDR3 has 16 residues. The V segment lost 4 bases and the J segment 2 bases; nucleotides outside the gene matches: 4. The CDR3 sequence: CASSPPGLAAYNEQFF. DNA of the CDR3: TGCGCCAGCAGCCCACCGGGACTAGCGGCCTACAATGAGCAGTTCTTC.

This clonotype was seen at least ten times. The chain couples TRBV12-3 or TRBV12-4 to TRBJ2-1, with TRBD2 identical over 8 bases. V was clipped by 6 bases and J by 1 base; unmatched bases: 8. There are 16 residues in the CDR3. CDR3 coding DNA: TGTGCCAGCAGCGATTTTAGCGGGATATCCTACAATGAGCAGTTCTTC. This gives the protein CASSDFSGISYNEQFF.

This clonotype was observed at least ten times. This chain joins TRBV3-1 and TRBJ1-4, with 8 bases that match TRBD1. V dropped 2 bases and J dropped 6; count of bases not matched to a gene: 5. Germline V gives CDR1 LGHDT, CDR2 YNNKEL (reference sequence). The length of the CDR3 is 15 residues. The CDR3 DNA reads as TGTGCCAGCAGCCAACCCGGACAGGGATATGAAAAACTGTTTTTT. This codes for CASSQPGQGYEKLFF.

In its sample, this clonotype was seen many times. The chain recombines TRBV19 with TRBJ2-5, with D perhaps given as TRBD1 or TRBD2 (6 bases each). Looked up from germline, CDR1 is LNHDA and CDR2 is SQIVND (reference sequence). CDR3 length: 15 amino acids. V lost 6 bases to trimming and J lost 4 bases, with 18 bases between them. As DNA, the CDR3 is TGTGCCAGTAGGCTCAACAGGGACTTGATAGAGACCCAGTACTTC. Translated, it gives CASRLNRDLIETQYF.

The chain uses TRBV3-1 and TRBJ1-4, with 7 nucleotides matching TRBD1. V shed 1 base, J shed 10 bases, and the junction held 3 bases outside the gene matches. The length of the CDR3 is 13 residues. Looked up from germline, CDR1 is LGHDT and CDR2 is YNNKEL (reference sequence). In nucleotides, the CDR3 is TGTGCCAGCAGCCAAGGGGCAGGGGGAAAACTGTTTTTT. Translation: CASSQGAGGKLFF.

The V call is TRBV13, the J call TRBJ1-4; no firm D call. V was pared by 2 bases and J by 3 bases, with 7 bases between. The CDR3 has 14 amino acids. Germline-derived CDR1 and CDR2 are PRHDT and FYEKMQ (reference sequence). CDR3: CASSLRAPNEKLFF. The CDR3 DNA follows: TGTGCCAGCAGCTTAAGGGCTCCTAATGAAAAACTGTTTTTT. The complete variable domain, with remaining parts taken from reference TRBV13 and TRBJ1-4, reads AAGVIQSPRHLIKEKRETATLKCYPIPRHDTVYWYQQGPGQDPQFLISFYEKMQSDKGSIPDRFSAQQFSDYHSELNMSSLELGDSALYFCASSLRAPNEKLFFGSGTQLSVL.

Ten or more counts support this clonotype. This sequence joins TRBV7-2 and TRBJ2-3, with 9 bases that match TRBD2. Germline CDR1 reads SGHTA; CDR2 reads FQGNSA. V shed 5 bases and J 2 bases; nucleotides not matched to a gene: 8. This CDR3 is 16 amino acids long. The CDR3 region is CASSTRAGGPTDTQYF. DNA for the CDR3: TGTGCCAGCAGCACAAGAGCGGGAGGCCCCACAGATACGCAGTATTTT.

This clonotype was picked up many times. The CDR3 DNA reads as TGTGCCAGCATACGAAGCGGGAGGGTCTCCACCGGGGAGCTGTTTTTT. It codes for CASIRSGRVSTGELFF. The chain uses TRBV6-1 and TRBJ2-2; 10 bases line up with TRBD2. The V gene's germline CDR1 is MNHNS and CDR2 SASEGT. Germline trimming cut 7 bases from V and 4 bases from J; bases unmatched to any gene: 9. This CDR3 is built from 16 residues.

Many counts were recorded for this clonotype. V is TRBV5-8 and J is TRBJ1-1; maybe TRBD1 (5 bases). The length of the CDR3 is 14 residues. The germline gives CDR1 SGHTS, CDR2 YDEGEE. V lost 4 bases and J lost 4, with 14 bases in between. The CDR3 loop reads CASSPGLIPTEAFF. The CDR3 DNA reads TGTGCCAGCAGCCCGGGACTCATCCCCACTGAAGCTTTCTTT.

In this sample, this clonotype turned up many times. The chain recombines TRBV2 with TRBJ2-3; perhaps TRBD1 as D (5 bases). The ends were cut back, 6 bases at V and 0 bases at J, with 13 bases in the middle. The CDR3 is 15 residues long. The germline V gene encodes CDR1 SNHLY and CDR2 FYNNEI. CDR3 nucleotides: TGTGCCAGCAGGTCGACAGCCGCTAGCACAGATACGCAGTATTTT. It translates to CASRSTAASTDTQYF.

The sample holds many counts of this clonotype. V usage is TRBV4-1 and J usage is TRBJ2-7; 8 positions agree with TRBD1. The CDR3 has 14 residues. CDR1 and CDR2 from the germline V gene are MGHRA and YSYEKL. The ends lost 1 base at V and 4 bases at J; junction bases unmatched: 3. For the CDR3, the DNA is TGCGCCAGCAGCCAAGTGACAGGGGTTTACGAGCAGTACTTC. Translation: CASSQVTGVYEQYF.

This clonotype was recorded at least ten times. The chain couples TRBV6-1 to TRBJ2-7; 7 bases line up with TRBD1. J lost 3 bases, V lost 3 bases, and 8 bases had no gene match. Germline values: CDR1 MNHNS, CDR2 SASEGT. The CDR3 covers 15 residues. Here the CDR3 reads CASSEGWDSSYEQYV. The CDR3 DNA reads TGTGCCAGCAGTGAGGGGTGGGACAGTAGCTACGAGCAGTACGTC.

This clonotype was counted ten times or more. The chain has TRBV20-1 and TRBJ2-5, with D perhaps matching TRBD2 (6 bases). Trimming shortened V by 3 bases and J by 3 bases, and 14 bases separated the two germline ends. The CDR3 contains 14 residues. CDR1 and CDR2 (germline): DFQATT, SNEGSKA (reference sequence). The CDR3 protein is CSAREGRGEETQYF. CDR3 in DNA: TGCAGTGCTAGGGAGGGGCGCGGGGAAGAGACCCAGTACTTC.

This clonotype was detected many times. The chain employs TRBV7-9 and TRBJ2-1; 8 bases agree with TRBD2. This CDR3 has 16 amino acids. Trimming at V came to 3 bases and at J to 0 bases, leaving 4 bases not matched to a gene. The germline CDR1 and CDR2 sequences are SEHNR and FQNEAQ (reference sequence). The CDR3 reads CASSFREGGSYNEQFF. Written as DNA, the CDR3 is TGTGCCAGCAGCTTTCGGGAGGGTGGCTCCTACAATGAGCAGTTCTTC.

The table lists this clonotype with a few counts. The V and J genes are TRBV6-5 and TRBJ2-7; D is unresolved. This CDR3 comprises 13 residues. Trimming took off 2 bases at V and 0 bases at J, with 5 bases between the two ends. Looked up from germline, CDR1 is MNHEY and CDR2 is SVGAGI. This CDR3 reads CASSYGYSYEQYF. CDR3 sequence (DNA): TGTGCCAGCAGTTACGGCTACTCCTACGAGCAGTACTTC.

Ten or more counts support this clonotype. The CDR3 loop is CASLEGLAARNEQFF. As DNA, the CDR3 is TGTGCCAGCCTTGAGGGACTAGCGGCCCGCAATGAGCAGTTCTTC. The V call is TRBV2, the J call TRBJ2-1; 11 positions match TRBD2. V was pared by 8 bases and J by 6 bases, with 9 bases of the junction left unmatched. The CDR3 covers 15 residues. Germline CDR1 reads SNHLY; CDR2 reads FYNNEI.

This clonotype was observed many times. The gene calls are TRBV14 and TRBJ1-1; D remains unclear. The CDR3 has 12 amino acids. Deletions cut 1 base from V and 6 bases from J, with 6 bases between. In germline, CDR1 is SGHDN, CDR2 FVKESK. The CDR3, as DNA: TGTGCCAGCAGCCAAGTTAACTCTGAAGCTTTCTTT. Residues: CASSQVNSEAFF.